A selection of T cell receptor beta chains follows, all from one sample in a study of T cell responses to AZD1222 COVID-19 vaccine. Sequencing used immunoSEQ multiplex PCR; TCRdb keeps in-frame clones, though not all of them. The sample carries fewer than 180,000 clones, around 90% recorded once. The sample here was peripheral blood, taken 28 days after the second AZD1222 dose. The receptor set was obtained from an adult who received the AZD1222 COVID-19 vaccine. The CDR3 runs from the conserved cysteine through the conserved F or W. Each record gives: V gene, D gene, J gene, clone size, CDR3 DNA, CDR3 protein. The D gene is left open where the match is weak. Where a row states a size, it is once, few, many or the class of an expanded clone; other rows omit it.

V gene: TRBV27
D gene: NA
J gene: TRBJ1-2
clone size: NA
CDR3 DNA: TGTGCCAGCAGTTTTGGGCAGGGGTCATTCTATGGCTACACCTTC
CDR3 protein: CASSFGQGSFYGYTF

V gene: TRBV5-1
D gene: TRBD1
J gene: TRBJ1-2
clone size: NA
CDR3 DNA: TGCGCCAGCAGCTCCGGGACAGAGGGCTATGGCTACACCTTC
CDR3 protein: CASSSGTEGYGYTF

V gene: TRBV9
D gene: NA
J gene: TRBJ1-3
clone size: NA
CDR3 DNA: TGTGCCAGCAGCGTAGGGGCGACATCTCTCTCTGGAAACACCATATATTTT
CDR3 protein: CASSVGATSLSGNTIYF

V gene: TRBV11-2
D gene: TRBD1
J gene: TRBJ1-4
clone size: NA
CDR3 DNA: TGTGCCAGCAGCCGGGGACAGGGGAGTGAAAAACTGTTTTTT
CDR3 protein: CASSRGQGSEKLFF

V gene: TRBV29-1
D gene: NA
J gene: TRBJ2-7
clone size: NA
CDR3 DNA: TGCAGCGCCTTCTCTGGCGGGCCTCCATACGAGCAGTACTTC
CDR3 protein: CSAFSGGPPYEQYF

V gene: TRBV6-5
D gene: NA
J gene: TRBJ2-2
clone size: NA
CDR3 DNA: TGTGCCATCTCCCCTTGGGCCGTCAACACCGGGGAGCTGTTTTTT
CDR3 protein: CAISPWAVNTGELFF

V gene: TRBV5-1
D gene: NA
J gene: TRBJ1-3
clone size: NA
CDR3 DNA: TGCGCCAGCAGCCCCGAGTCTGGAAACACCATATATTTT
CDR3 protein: CASSPESGNTIYF

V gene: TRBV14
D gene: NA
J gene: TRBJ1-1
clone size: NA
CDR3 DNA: TGTGCCAGCAGCCAAGGGGGATCTGAAGCTTTCTTT
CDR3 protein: CASSQGGSEAFF

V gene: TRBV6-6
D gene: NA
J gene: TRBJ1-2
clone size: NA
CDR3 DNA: TGTGCCAGCAGGGCAGGGGTTAACTATGGCTACACCTTC
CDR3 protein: CASRAGVNYGYTF

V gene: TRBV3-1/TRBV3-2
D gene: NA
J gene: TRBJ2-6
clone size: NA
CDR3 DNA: TGTGCCAGCAGCCAAGCTGGGCCAGGGGCCAACGTCCTGACTTTC
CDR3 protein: CASSQAGPGANVLTF

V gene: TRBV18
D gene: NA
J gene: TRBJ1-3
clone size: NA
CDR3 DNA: TGTGCCAGCTCTCGAGGAAACACCATATATTTT
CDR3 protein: CASSRGNTIYF

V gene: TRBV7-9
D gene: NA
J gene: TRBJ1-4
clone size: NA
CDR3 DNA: TGTGCCAGCAGCTTACAGGGAGGTAATGAAAAACTGTTTTTT
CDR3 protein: CASSLQGGNEKLFF

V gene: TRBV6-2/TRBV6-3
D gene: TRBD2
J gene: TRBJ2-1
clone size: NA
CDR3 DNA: TGTGCCAGCAGTACCCGAGCGGGAGGCACCAATGAGCAGTTCTTC
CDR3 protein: CASSTRAGGTNEQFF

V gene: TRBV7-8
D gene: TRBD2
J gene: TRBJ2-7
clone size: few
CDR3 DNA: TGTGCCAGCAGCTTACGACTAGCGGGAGCTCAGAACCGGGGCGAGCAGTACTTC
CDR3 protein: CASSLRLAGAQNRGEQYF

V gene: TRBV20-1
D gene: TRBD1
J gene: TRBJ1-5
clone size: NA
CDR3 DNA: TGCAGTGCTAGTAGGGGGCGGTCCAATCAGCCCCAGCATTTT
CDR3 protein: CSASRGRSNQPQHF

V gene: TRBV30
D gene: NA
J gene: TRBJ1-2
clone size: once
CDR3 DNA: TGTGCCTGGAGTGTCCAGGGACCTAACTATGGCTACACCTTC
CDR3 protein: CAWSVQGPNYGYTF